The entry that follows covers one T cell receptor (beta chain) sequence. The data are from a study of blood T cell repertoires in COVID-19. Study context: Samples taken during acute and convalescent COVID-19 were collected in the United States, Italy and Spain.

Only in-frame clones appear in the TCRdb table, and some are missing; sequencing was by immunoSEQ multiplex PCR. Here the sample spans about 340,000 clones, roughly 90% being singletons. The sequenced material came from peripheral blood. The origin of this receptor is a woman in her sixties or seventies with COVID-19, enrolled during active disease.

CDR3 region: CASSLPRQTISYEQYF. The CDR3 DNA reads as TGTGCCAGCAGCCTCCCACGACAGACGATCTCCTACGAGCAGTACTTC. The chain couples TRBV28 to TRBJ2-7; tentatively, D is TRBD1 (5 bases). Trimming took 6 bases from V and 0 from J, leaving 18 bases between them. The germline gives CDR1 MDHEN, CDR2 SYDVKM. This CDR3 spans 16 amino acids. The full variable domain, completed using reference TRBV28 and TRBJ2-7, is DVKVTQSSRYLVKRTGEKVFLECVQDMDHENMFWYRQDPGLGLRLIYFSYDVKMKEKGDIPEGYSVSREKKERFSLILESASTNQTSMYLCASSLPRQTISYEQYFGPGTRLTVT.